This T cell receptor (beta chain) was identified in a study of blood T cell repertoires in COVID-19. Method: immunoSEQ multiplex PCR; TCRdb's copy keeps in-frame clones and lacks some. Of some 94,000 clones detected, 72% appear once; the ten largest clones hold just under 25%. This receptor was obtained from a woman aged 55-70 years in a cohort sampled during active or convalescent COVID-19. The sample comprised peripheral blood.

CDR3: CASSVASGGWETQYF. The CDR3 DNA sequence: TGTGCCAGCAGTGTCGCCAGCGGGGGGTGGGAGACCCAGTACTTC. The chain couples TRBV2 to TRBJ2-5, with 9 bases that match TRBD2. V lost 4 bases, J lost 5 bases, and 8 bases stayed unmatched. The CDR3 is 15 residues long. Per germline, CDR1 SNHLY and CDR2 FYNNEI.